The rows below give T cell receptor beta chains drawn from one sample of a study of OX40 agonist ivuxolimab in advanced cancers. The protocol was immunoSEQ multiplex PCR, while the TCRdb copy is restricted to in-frame clones and leaves out a portion. The sample contains approximately 77,000 clones, roughly 85% of which appear only once. The sequencing here drew on CD4+ or CD8+ T cells sorted from blood, taken in a trial of the OX40 agonist ivuxolimab. Source of these receptors: an adult with an advanced solid tumor such as melanoma, head and neck, liver or kidney cancer. The CDR3 runs from the conserved cysteine through the conserved F or W. The D gene is left open where the match is weak. Some rows mark clone size as missing; the rest say once, few, many or name a class of expanded clone.

J,V,D,size,DNA,CDR3
TRBJ1-2,TRBV28,TRBD1,.,TGTGCCAGCAGCCCAGAACTACAGGGGGCCCTTGGCTACACCTTC,CASSPELQGALGYTF
TRBJ1-1,TRBV9,.,.,TGTGCCAGCAGCGCGACAGGAAACCCGATGAACACTGAAGCTTTCTTT,CASSATGNPMNTEAFF
TRBJ1-4,TRBV13,.,.,TGTGCCAGCAGCCCCCGGCTATATTCGGGGGAAAAACTGTTTTTT,CASSPRLYSGEKLFF
TRBJ2-1,TRBV9,TRBD2,.,TGTGCCAGCAGCGTAAGGACTAGCCACTATGAGCAGTTCTTC,CASSVRTSHYEQFF
TRBJ2-1,TRBV5-5,TRBD2,.,TGTGCCAGCAGCTTGGCGACTAGCGGGAATGAGCAGTTCTTC,CASSLATSGNEQFF
TRBJ2-5,TRBV18,TRBD2,.,TGTGCCAGCTCACCACTGGCCGCGGGGGGTTCAGAGACCCAGTACTTC,CASSPLAAGGSETQYF
TRBJ2-7,TRBV7-9,.,.,TGTGCCAGCAGTCGGGTACTGGCGGGAGAGCAGTACTTC,CASSRVLAGEQYF
TRBJ2-1,TRBV21-1,.,.,TGTGCCAGCAGAACAGCACAGGGGGCTGGCAATGAGCAGTTCTTC,CASRTAQGAGNEQFF
TRBJ2-7,TRBV7-6,.,.,TGTGCCAGCAGCTTAGCGGCTGCCTACGAGCAGTACTTC,CASSLAAAYEQYF
TRBJ1-1,TRBV2,.,.,TGTGCCAGTCAACCAGTATGGAACACTGAAGCTTTCTTT,CASQPVWNTEAFF
TRBJ2-1,TRBV10-3,TRBD2,once,TGTGCCATCGCGGGGGACTCACAGAGGGAGCAGTTCTTC,CAIAGDSQREQFF